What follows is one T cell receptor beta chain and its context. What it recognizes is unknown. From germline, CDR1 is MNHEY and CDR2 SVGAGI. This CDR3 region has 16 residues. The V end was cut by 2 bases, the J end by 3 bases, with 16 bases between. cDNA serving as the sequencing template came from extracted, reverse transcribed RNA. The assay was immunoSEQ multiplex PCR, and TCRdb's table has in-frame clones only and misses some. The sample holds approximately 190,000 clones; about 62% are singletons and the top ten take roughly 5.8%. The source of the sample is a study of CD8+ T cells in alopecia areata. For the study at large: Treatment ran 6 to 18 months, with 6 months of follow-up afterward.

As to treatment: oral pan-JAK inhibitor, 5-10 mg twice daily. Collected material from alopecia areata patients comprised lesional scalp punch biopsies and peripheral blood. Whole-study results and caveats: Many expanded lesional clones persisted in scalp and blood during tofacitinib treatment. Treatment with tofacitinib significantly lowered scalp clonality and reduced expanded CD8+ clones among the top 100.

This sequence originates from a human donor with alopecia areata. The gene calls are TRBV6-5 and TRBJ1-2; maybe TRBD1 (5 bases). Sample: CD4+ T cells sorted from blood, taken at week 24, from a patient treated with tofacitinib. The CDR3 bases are TGTGCCAGCAGTTACAATCTTGGGCAGGGCGACTATGGCTACACCTTC. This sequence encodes CASSYNLGQGDYGYTF.